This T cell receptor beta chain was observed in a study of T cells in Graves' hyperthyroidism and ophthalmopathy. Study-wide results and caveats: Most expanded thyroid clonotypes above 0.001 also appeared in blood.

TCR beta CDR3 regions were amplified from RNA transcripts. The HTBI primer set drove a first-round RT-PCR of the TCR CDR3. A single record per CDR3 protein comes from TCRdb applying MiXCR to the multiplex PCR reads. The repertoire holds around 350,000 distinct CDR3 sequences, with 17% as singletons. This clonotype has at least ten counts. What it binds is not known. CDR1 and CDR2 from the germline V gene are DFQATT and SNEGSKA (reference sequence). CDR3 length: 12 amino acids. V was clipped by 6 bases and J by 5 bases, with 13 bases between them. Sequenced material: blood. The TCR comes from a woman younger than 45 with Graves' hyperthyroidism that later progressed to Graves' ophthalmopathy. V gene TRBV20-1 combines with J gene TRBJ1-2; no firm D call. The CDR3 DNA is TGCAGTGCGCCGGCGGGGATTTATGGCTACACCTTC. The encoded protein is CSAPAGIYGYTF.